Listed below are T cell receptor beta chains from one sample, sequenced in a study of blood T cells in healthy people across ages. Each CDR3 protein gets one entry after TCRdb re-called the 5' RACE reads with MiXCR. The sample comprises almost 1 million distinct CDR3 sequences, roughly half of which are singletons, and around a fifth rests with the top ten. Material for sequencing was blood. The receptors come from an older woman in good health. The CDR3 runs from the conserved cysteine through the conserved F or W. The D gene is left open where the match is weak. A clone size is listed for some rows: how often the clone was seen (once, few, many), or a class if it is expanded.

CDR3 protein | CDR3 DNA | D gene | clone size | J gene | V gene
CASSPGPLTYNEQFF | TGTGCCAGCAGTCCCGGCCCCTTGACCTACAATGAGCAGTTCTTC | NA | once | TRBJ2-1 | TRBV2
CASSLTGTGLTEQYF | TGCGCCAGCAGCTTAACCGGGACTGGACTCACGGAGCAGTACTTC | NA | NA | TRBJ2-7 | TRBV5-1
CAGSFYLPLKEQVKLAGGLDEQYF | TGTGCCGGCAGTTTTTACCTACCCCTAAAAGAACAGGTCAAGCTAGCGGGAGGGCTGGACGAGCAGTACTTC | TRBD2 | NA | TRBJ2-7 | TRBV28
CASSSNWNTEAFF | TGTGCCAGCAGTTCCAACTGGAACACTGAAGCTTTCTTT | NA | NA | TRBJ1-1 | TRBV6-5
CASTTPSRTEQYF | TGTGCCAGCACCACCCCATCGAGGACCGAGCAGTACTTC | NA | NA | TRBJ2-7 | TRBV28
CASNQSEGSSTDTQYF | TGCGCCAGCAACCAGTCCGAAGGGTCTAGCACAGATACGCAGTATTTT | NA | once | TRBJ2-3 | TRBV4-1
CAIGPQDNTEAFF | TGTGCCATCGGGCCCCAAGATAACACTGAAGCTTTCTTT | NA | NA | TRBJ1-1 | TRBV10-3
CASSLYRSTDTQYF | TGTGCCAGCAGCTTATATCGGAGCACAGATACGCAGTATTTT | NA | NA | TRBJ2-3 | TRBV7-8
CASSQELGGRYGYTF | TGTGCCAGCAGCCAAGAATTGGGGGGCCGCTATGGCTACACCTTC | NA | NA | TRBJ1-2 | TRBV3-1
CASSAGLKEKETQYF | TGTGCCAGCAGCGCGGGACTCAAGGAAAAAGAGACCCAGTACTTC | NA | NA | TRBJ2-5 | TRBV11-3
CASSKDRGSEQYF | TGCGCCAGCAGCAAGGACAGGGGGTCCGAGCAGTACTTC | TRBD1 | NA | TRBJ2-7 | TRBV5-1
CASSLGVRDTQYF | TGTGCCAGCAGTTTAGGAGTGAGAGATACGCAGTATTTT | NA | NA | TRBJ2-3 | TRBV12-3/TRBV12-4
CASSVGTGGGGYTF | TGTGCCAGCAGCGTAGGGACAGGGGGCGGGGGCTACACCTTC | TRBD1 | NA | TRBJ1-2 | TRBV9
CATSDPAAHTQYF | TGTGCCACCAGTGATCCCGCTGCCCATACGCAGTATTTT | NA | NA | TRBJ2-3 | TRBV24-1
CASSLSGLPNEQFF | TGTGCCAGCAGTTTATCGGGACTCCCCAATGAGCAGTTCTTC | NA | NA | TRBJ2-1 | TRBV28
CASSWGTGAYEQYF | TGTGCCAGCAGTTGGGGGACAGGAGCCTACGAGCAGTACTTC | TRBD1 | NA | TRBJ2-7 | TRBV27
CASTFGGSEQYF | TGTGCCAGCACTTTTGGGGGGAGTGAGCAGTACTTC | NA | few | TRBJ2-7 | TRBV12-3/TRBV12-4
CASSPRDREYGGYTF | TGTGCCAGCAGCCCCCGGGACAGGGAGTATGGAGGCTACACCTTC | TRBD1 | once | TRBJ1-2 | TRBV3-1
CSTLTSMLEQFF | TGCAGCACCCTGACTAGCATGCTTGAGCAGTTCTTC | TRBD2 | NA | TRBJ2-1 | TRBV29-1
CASGGLGAKNIQYF | TGTGCCAGCGGGGGCCTGGGAGCCAAAAACATTCAGTACTTC | NA | NA | TRBJ2-4 | TRBV7-9